The 24 T cell receptor beta chains below come from one sample, sequenced in a study of T cells after yellow fever vaccination. Via MiXCR, TCRdb re-called the 5' RACE reads, giving one row per CDR3 protein. The sample has 450,000 to 650,000 distinct CDR3 sequences, approximately 12% seen once; the top ten hold 11% to 15%. The sample was PBMCs, taken on the day of the yellow fever booster vaccination. The receptor source for this set is a man younger than 40 who received the YFV17D yellow fever vaccine.

This chain connects TRBV11-1 to TRBJ2-1; 8 bases line up with TRBD2. The CDR3 runs to 16 residues. J lost 10 bases, V lost 0 bases, and 11 bases had no gene match. Germline lookup yields CDR1 SGHAT and CDR2 FQDESV (reference sequence). The CDR3 reads CASSLAPAGEGGEQFF. CDR3 nucleotide sequence: TGTGCCAGCAGCTTAGCGCCAGCGGGAGAAGGGGGGGAGCAGTTCTTC.

This clonotype was counted only a few times. The CDR3 coding sequence is TGTGCCAGCAGCCTACACGACTCGGGTAACTATGGCTACACCTTC. Translation gives CASSLHDSGNYGYTF. The V call is TRBV3-1, the J call TRBJ1-2; D unclear. The ends were cut back, 4 bases at V and 1 base at J, with 13 bases in the middle. Germline V lookup: CDR1 LGHDT, CDR2 YNNKEL (reference sequence). CDR3 length: 15 amino acids. Looking up the rest from reference TRBV3-1 and TRBJ1-2 gives the full variable domain: DTAVSQTPKYLVTQMGNDKSIKCEQNLGHDTMYWYKQDSKKFLKIMFSYNNKELIINETVPNRFSPKSPDKAHLNLHINSLELGDSAVYFCASSLHDSGNYGYTFGSGTRLTVV.

At least ten counts were recorded for this clonotype. This chain's CDR3 is CASSPKAGNVPSEQFF. The CDR3, as DNA: TGTGCCAGCAGCCCTAAGGCGGGGAACGTCCCCAGTGAGCAGTTCTTC. The genes are TRBV6-1 and TRBJ2-1; D is perhaps TRBD2 (6 bases). The CDR3 covers 16 residues. V was clipped by 6 bases and J by 9 bases, with 24 bases between them. The germline V gene encodes CDR1 MNHNS and CDR2 SASEGT.

This clonotype was observed a few times. The rearrangement joins TRBV5-4 to TRBJ2-3; a possible D gene is TRBD2 (5 bases). V shed 1 base and J shed 0 bases, with 12 bases lying between them. The CDR3 covers 16 residues. Germline CDR1 is SGHNT and CDR2 is YYREEE (reference sequence). The chain's CDR3 is CASSLNGLESTDTQYF. CDR3 bases: TGTGCCAGCAGCTTGAATGGACTGGAAAGCACAGATACGCAGTATTTT.

This clonotype has just a few counts. This rearrangement joins TRBV29-1 to TRBJ2-7; D possibly corresponds to TRBD1 (5 bases). Looked up from germline, CDR1 is SQVTM and CDR2 is ANQGSEA. This CDR3 spans 15 amino acids. V was trimmed by 0 bases and J by 5 bases, leaving 17 bases between them. The CDR3 region has the DNA TGCAGCGTTGAAGATTTGAGCCAGGGTAAGGACGAGCAGTACTTC. It specifies CSVEDLSQGKDEQYF.

This sequence joins TRBV7-9 and TRBJ2-1; D gene uncertain. Trimming stripped 4 bases from V and 3 bases from J, with 13 bases between. This CDR3 region has 15 residues. Per the germline V gene, CDR1 is SEHNR and CDR2 is FQNEAQ (reference sequence). The CDR3, as DNA: TGTGCCAGCAGCTCCCCTTACACCCTCTACAATGAGCAGTTCTTC. This translates into CASSSPYTLYNEQFF.

This chain joins TRBV5-1 and TRBJ2-1, with 7 bases matching TRBD2. The CDR3 consists of 14 residues. The germline CDR1 and CDR2 sequences are SGHRS and YFSETQ. J lost 4 bases, V lost 7 bases, and 8 bases had no gene match. Here the CDR3 DNA reads TGCGCCAGCCCCCTGGGGGGGGTGTACAATGAGCAGTTCTTC. Its protein is CASPLGGVYNEQFF.

The J gene is TRBJ2-2, the V gene TRBV24-1; no reliable D call. Germline CDR1 KGHDR, CDR2 SFDVKD. The CDR3 sequence is 15 residues long. With 3 bases removed from V and 0 bases from J, the gap between germline ends came to 7 bases. CDR3 coding DNA: TGTGCCACCAGTGATCTCAGACCGAACACCGGGGAGCTGTTTTTT. It is translated as CATSDLRPNTGELFF.

The chain is built from TRBV15 and TRBJ2-7, with TRBD2 as a possible D gene (6 bases). Trimming shortened V by 5 bases and J by 4 bases, and 12 bases separated the two germline ends. The CDR3 loop spans 13 amino acids. Germline CDR1 reads LNHNV; CDR2 reads YYDKDF (reference sequence). The CDR3 DNA is TGTGCCACCAGCCTCCTGCGGGGATACGAGCAGTACTTC. This encodes CATSLLRGYEQYF.

The V gene is TRBV7-2, the J gene TRBJ1-6; a weak D match, TRBD1 (5 bases). V shed 4 bases and J shed 5 bases, with 12 bases lying between them. The CDR3 has 15 residues. Per the germline V gene, CDR1 is SGHTA and CDR2 is FQGNSA. The CDR3 DNA reads as TGTGCCAGCAGCTCAACAGGACACCATAATTCACCCCTCCACTTT. Translated: CASSSTGHHNSPLHF.

This clonotype was recorded many times. The chain is built from TRBV7-2 and TRBJ2-5; TRBD1 or TRBD2 may be the D gene (6 bases each). The CDR3 has 16 amino acids. Germline V CDR1 and CDR2: SGHTA, FQGNSA. V dropped 1 base and J dropped 7 bases, with 19 bases sitting between them. As DNA, the CDR3 is TGTGCCAGCAGCTTAGTGAAGCCCACCGGAGGGGGGACCCAGTACTTC. Amino acid sequence: CASSLVKPTGGGTQYF.

V and J are TRBV7-2 and TRBJ2-5; weak D call: TRBD1 (7 bases). From germline, CDR1 is SGHTA and CDR2 FQGNSA. Trimming pared 3 bases from V and 3 bases from J, leaving 11 bases between. CDR3 length: 14 amino acids. CDR3 sequence: CASSFQGGKETQYF. Here the CDR3 DNA reads TGTGCCAGCAGCTTCCAGGGGGGAAAAGAGACCCAGTACTTC.

In its sample, this clonotype was seen a few times. The chain carries TRBV19 and TRBJ1-1; 10 positions match TRBD1. V dropped 6 bases and J dropped 5; count of bases not matched to a gene: 6. Per germline, CDR1 LNHDA and CDR2 SQIVND (reference sequence). This CDR3 has 14 amino acids. CDR3 DNA: TGTGCCAGTAGCGTGACAGGGGGCAAAACTGAAGCTTTCTTT. As protein: CASSVTGGKTEAFF.

This clonotype came up a few times. The chain joins TRBV7-2 to TRBJ2-1, with 8 positions matching TRBD2. The CDR3 spans 16 residues. Germline V lookup: CDR1 SGHTA, CDR2 FQGNSA. J gave up 10 bases and V 5 bases, and 16 bases lay outside the gene matches. The CDR3 region is CASSSPSGPIPREQFF. CDR3 nucleotide sequence: TGTGCCAGCAGCAGCCCTAGCGGGCCCATCCCTCGAGAGCAGTTCTTC.

In its sample, this clonotype was seen a few times. The V gene is TRBV28, the J gene TRBJ2-2; no clear D. CDR1 is MDHEN and CDR2 is SYDVKM in the germline V gene. Trimming pared 7 bases from V and 3 bases from J, leaving 6 bases between. The CDR3 is 12 residues long. The CDR3 coding sequence is TGTGCCAGCACAGACCACACCGGGGAGCTGTTTTTT. Protein sequence: CASTDHTGELFF.

The chain couples TRBV2 to TRBJ2-5; D assignment may be TRBD1 or TRBD2 (5 bases each). CDR1 is SNHLY and CDR2 is FYNNEI in the germline V gene. V lost 2 bases to trimming and J lost 1 base, with 14 bases between them. This CDR3 contains 16 residues. For the CDR3, the DNA is TGTGCCAGCAGTGAACATGAGGGACGGACCCAAGAGACCCAGTACTTC. Translated: CASSEHEGRTQETQYF.

This chain uses TRBV5-5 with TRBJ2-5, with 8 bases fitting TRBD2. Germline CDR1 reads SGHKS; CDR2 reads YYEKEE (reference sequence). This CDR3 is 15 amino acids long. The trim removed 4 bases at V and 5 bases at J, leaving 10 bases unmatched. Here the CDR3 reads CASSRQAGAGETQYF. The DNA for the CDR3 is TGTGCCAGCAGCAGGCAAGCGGGAGCTGGTGAGACCCAGTACTTC.

This clonotype turned up a few times. V gene TRBV7-6 combines with J gene TRBJ2-1; D not certain. Deletions cut 0 bases from V and 8 bases from J, with 8 bases between. This CDR3 spans 13 amino acids. CDR1 SGHVS and CDR2 FNYEAQ come from the germline V gene. CDR3 amino acids: CASSLAATHEQFF. CDR3 in DNA: TGTGCCAGCAGCTTAGCAGCTACACATGAGCAGTTCTTC.

This clonotype has at least ten counts. The chain is built from TRBV20-1 and TRBJ1-3; D remains ambiguous. This CDR3 is 15 amino acids long. Per the germline V gene, CDR1 is DFQATT and CDR2 is SNEGSKA (reference sequence). V lost 0 bases to trimming and J lost 0 bases, with 9 bases between them. The CDR3 DNA sequence: TGCAGTGCTAGAGATCCGAGGTACTCTGGAAACACCATATATTTT. This codes for CSARDPRYSGNTIYF.

This clonotype was recorded at least ten times. V usage is TRBV18 and J usage is TRBJ1-1; D possibly corresponds to TRBD1 (6 bases). Between the trimmed V and J ends, which lost 2 bases and 1 base, there was a span of 17 bases. Germline V CDR1 and CDR2: KGHSH, LQKENI. This CDR3 contains 17 residues. In DNA form, the CDR3 reads TGTGCCAGCTCACCAGCGGGGGCAGGGTATGCGAACACTGAAGCTTTCTTT. As protein: CASSPAGAGYANTEAFF.

This clonotype came up a few times. The chain carries TRBV28 and TRBJ2-3; TRBD1 might be the D (6 bases). The V gene's germline CDR1 is MDHEN and CDR2 SYDVKM. With 8 bases removed from V and 3 bases from J, the gap between germline ends came to 18 bases. This CDR3 spans 15 amino acids. CDR3 amino acids: CASHSTGLRTDTQYF. The CDR3 coding sequence is TGTGCCAGCCACTCGACAGGACTCAGGACAGATACGCAGTATTTT.

This clonotype was counted a few times. The chain combines TRBV30 with TRBJ2-1; possibly TRBD1 or TRBD2 for D (5 bases each). V lost 5 bases and J lost 0, with 17 bases in between. This CDR3 contains 16 residues. Germline V gene lookup returns CDR1 GTSNPN and CDR2 SVGIG (reference sequence). The CDR3 region has the DNA TGTGCCTGGGCTAGGGACCCCCGACCCTCCTACAATGAGCAGTTCTTC. Protein product: CAWARDPRPSYNEQFF.

V and J are TRBV28 and TRBJ2-5; 8 bases agree with TRBD2. The CDR3 consists of 15 residues. Germline trimming cut 6 bases from V and 2 bases from J; bases unmatched to any gene: 8. Germline CDR1 reads MDHEN; CDR2 reads SYDVKM. CDR3 sequence reads: CASRESGRGQETQYF. CDR3 sequence (DNA): TGTGCCAGCAGGGAGAGCGGGAGAGGTCAAGAGACCCAGTACTTC.

V gene TRBV5-6 combines with J gene TRBJ2-7; 13 positions match TRBD2. With 2 bases clipped from V and 0 bases from J, the junction kept 2 bases outside the gene matches. This CDR3 is built from 16 residues. CDR1 SGHDT and CDR2 YYEEEE come from the germline V gene. The CDR3 reads CASSFGTSGASYEQYF. CDR3 DNA sequence: TGTGCCAGCAGCTTTGGGACTAGCGGGGCCTCCTACGAGCAGTACTTC. Full variable domain (remainder filled in from reference TRBV5-6 and TRBJ2-7): DAGVTQSPTHLIKTRGQQVTLRCSPKSGHDTVSWYQQALGQGPQFIFQYYEEEERQRGNFPDRFSGHQFPNYSSELNVNALLLGDSALYLCASSFGTSGASYEQYFGPGTRLTVT.